The rows below give T cell receptor beta chains drawn from one sample of a study of T-cell reconstitution after alpha-beta-depleted transplantation in children. TCRdb used MiXCR to reprocess the PCR reads, holding one entry per CDR3 protein. The data hold around 370,000 distinct CDR3 sequences, with roughly 15% observed a single time. The specimen comprised PBMCs, mostly from graft donor cells, sampled 360 days after TCRalphabeta/CD19-depleted stem cell transplant. Source of these receptors: a male patient aged 2-15 years who had a stem cell transplant for acute lymphoblastic leukemia, so the T cells may come from the graft donor. CDR3s include the opening cysteine and the closing phenylalanine or tryptophan. Fields, in order: D gene, J gene, clone size, V gene, CDR3 DNA, CDR3 protein. The D gene is left open where the match is weak. Clone size is not always given. Where it is, it says once, few, many or a class for expanded clones.

. | TRBJ2-7 | . | TRBV7-8 | TGTGCCAGCAGCTCGGAGGGAAATTACTACGAGCAGTACTTC | CASSSEGNYYEQYF
TRBD2 | TRBJ2-1 | few | TRBV12-3/TRBV12-4 | TGTGCCAGCAGTCCGGGGGGTCTAGTCGGCTCCTACAATGAGCAGTTCTTC | CASSPGGLVGSYNEQFF
. | TRBJ2-1 | many | TRBV12-3/TRBV12-4 | TGTGCCAGCGCTTCCGGGAAATACAATGAGCAGTTCTTC | CASASGKYNEQFF
. | TRBJ2-3 | many | TRBV29-1 | TGCAGCGTTGAAGGAGGGGCCGAGATTAGCACAGATACGCAGTATTTT | CSVEGGAEISTDTQYF
. | TRBJ2-1 | few | TRBV5-5 | TGTGCCAGCAGCCCTGCTCTCAGCTCCTACAATGAGCAGTTCTTC | CASSPALSSYNEQFF
. | TRBJ2-3 | few | TRBV12-3/TRBV12-4 | TGTGCCAGCAGCCTAGGGCCAGTGAACACAGATACGCAGTATTTT | CASSLGPVNTDTQYF
TRBD2 | TRBJ2-5 | many | TRBV20-1 | TGCAGTGCTAGGCCCGGTGTAGCGGGAGCAGAGACCCAGTACTTC | CSARPGVAGAETQYF
. | TRBJ1-2 | few | TRBV5-6 | TGTGCCAGCAGCCTGACCCCAATCGGGGGCTATGGCTACACCTTC | CASSLTPIGGYGYTF
TRBD1 | TRBJ2-2 | few | TRBV4-2 | TGTGCCAGCAACGCCAGGGGGCAGCCCACCGGGGAGCTGTTTTTT | CASNARGQPTGELFF
TRBD2 | TRBJ2-5 | . | TRBV10-3 | TGTGCCATCAAGAGGACTAGCGGGAGGCAAGAGACCCAGTACTTC | CAIKRTSGRQETQYF
. | TRBJ2-1 | . | TRBV11-2 | TGTGCCAGCAGCTTAGAAAGGACGGGGATAGGGTTTAATGAGCAGTTCTTC | CASSLERTGIGFNEQFF
. | TRBJ1-4 | few | TRBV2 | TGTGCCAGCAGACAGGGTCTGACGCCCAATGAAAAACTGTTTTTT | CASRQGLTPNEKLFF
TRBD2 | TRBJ2-7 | few | TRBV6-5 | TGTGCCAGCAGTTCTGAAGGGCGGGAGGAGTTCGGGTACGAGCAGTACTTC | CASSSEGREEFGYEQYF
TRBD1 | TRBJ2-5 | . | TRBV28 | TGTGCCAGCAGTTTTAACCCCCGGGACAGGGGGCTAGAGACCCAGTACTTC | CASSFNPRDRGLETQYF
. | TRBJ1-6 | few | TRBV7-8 | TGTGCCAGCAACGATCGTGAGAGGGGTAATTCACCCCTCCACTTT | CASNDRERGNSPLHF
. | TRBJ1-5 | . | TRBV2 | TGTGCCAGCAGTGATGGGAACGGATATAGCAATCAGCCCCAGCATTTT | CASSDGNGYSNQPQHF
. | TRBJ2-7 | . | TRBV12-3/TRBV12-4 | TGTGCCAGCAGCCCCAGTATCTACGAGCAGTACTTC | CASSPSIYEQYF
. | TRBJ1-2 | . | TRBV5-1 | TGCGCCAGCAGCCTCGGACAGCGGATCTATGGCTACACCTTC | CASSLGQRIYGYTF
. | TRBJ2-3 | . | TRBV10-3 | TGTGCCATCAGTGAAGGGGGTAGCACAGATACGCAGTATTTT | CAISEGGSTDTQYF
. | TRBJ2-7 | few | TRBV5-1 | TGCGCCAGCAGCCGTAGCAGCTTGAATTGGGGGGTTTGGATTGACGGGGACTACGAGCAGTACTTC | CASSRSSLNWGVWIDGDYEQYF
. | TRBJ2-1 | . | TRBV28 | TGTGCCAGCAGTTCTCTGTCAAAGGGACCCAGCTCCTACAATGAGCAGTTCTTC | CASSSLSKGPSSYNEQFF
. | TRBJ1-5 | few | TRBV5-5 | TGTGCCAGCAGCTTTTACGGGGATCAGCCCCAGCATTTT | CASSFYGDQPQHF
. | TRBJ2-2 | few | TRBV29-1 | TGCAGCGTTGGGGAGGGGGCAGACGGGGAGCTGTTTTTT | CSVGEGADGELFF
TRBD1 | TRBJ2-5 | few | TRBV5-1 | TGCGCCAGCAGCCCCCTTCCGGGACAGGGGGAAGAGACCCAGTACTTC | CASSPLPGQGEETQYF
. | TRBJ2-5 | . | TRBV28 | TGTGCCAGCAGTTTCAGCACCGGAGGGCTGGAGACCCAGTACTTC | CASSFSTGGLETQYF
. | TRBJ2-1 | many | TRBV12-3/TRBV12-4 | TGTGCCAGCAGTTTAAGCCTCGGTGAGCAGTTCTTC | CASSLSLGEQFF
TRBD2 | TRBJ2-7 | few | TRBV3-1 | TGTGCCAGCAGCCAAGCAGCTAGCGGGAACTACGAGCAGTACTTC | CASSQAASGNYEQYF
. | TRBJ1-1 | . | TRBV7-2 | TGTGCCAGCAGCTTAGCGGGGCACACTGAAGCTTTCTTT | CASSLAGHTEAFF
. | TRBJ2-1 | . | TRBV9 | TGTGCCAGCAGCGTAGACCAGTTGTCTTCCTTCTACAATGAGCAGTTCTTC | CASSVDQLSSFYNEQFF
TRBD1 | TRBJ2-7 | few | TRBV4-3 | TGCGCCAGCAGCCAAGATGTACAGGGGGCATACGAGCAGTACTTC | CASSQDVQGAYEQYF
. | TRBJ2-7 | many | TRBV6-6 | TGTGCCAGCAGTTACGGGGTCTACGAGCAGTACTTC | CASSYGVYEQYF
. | TRBJ2-7 | . | TRBV4-2 | TGTGCCAGCAGCCAAGATCCGTACTACGAGCAGTACTTC | CASSQDPYYEQYF
. | TRBJ1-2 | many | TRBV3-1 | TGTGCCAGCAGCCAAGGAGCAGGCTATGGCTACACCTTC | CASSQGAGYGYTF
. | TRBJ2-2 | many | TRBV24-1 | TGTGCCACCAGCGGGGGAAACACCGGGGAGCTGTTTTTT | CATSGGNTGELFF
. | TRBJ2-3 | . | TRBV4-3 | TGCGCCAGCAGCCCCAACCCCGGGACGTCACTTAGCACACATACGCAGTATTTT | CASSPNPGTSLSTHTQYF